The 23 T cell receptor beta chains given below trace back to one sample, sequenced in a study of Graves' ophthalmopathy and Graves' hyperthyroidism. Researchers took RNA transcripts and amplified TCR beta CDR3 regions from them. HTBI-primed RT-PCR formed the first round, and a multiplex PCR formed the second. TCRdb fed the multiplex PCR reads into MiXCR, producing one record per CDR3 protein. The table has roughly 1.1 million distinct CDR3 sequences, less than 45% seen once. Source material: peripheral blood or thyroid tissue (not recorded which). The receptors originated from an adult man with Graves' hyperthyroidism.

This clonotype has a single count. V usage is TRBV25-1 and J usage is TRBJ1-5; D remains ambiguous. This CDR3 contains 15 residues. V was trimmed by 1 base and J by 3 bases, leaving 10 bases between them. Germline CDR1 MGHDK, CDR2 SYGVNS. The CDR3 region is CASSESIRDNQPQHF. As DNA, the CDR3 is TGTGCCAGCAGTGAATCTATAAGGGACAATCAGCCCCAGCATTTT.

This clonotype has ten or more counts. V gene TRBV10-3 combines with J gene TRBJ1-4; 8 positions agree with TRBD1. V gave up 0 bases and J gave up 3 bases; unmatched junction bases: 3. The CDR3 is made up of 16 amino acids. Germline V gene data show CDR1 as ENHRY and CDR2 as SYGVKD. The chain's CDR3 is CAISESPGGSNEKLFF. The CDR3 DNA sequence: TGTGCCATCAGTGAGTCTCCAGGGGGCTCTAATGAAAAACTGTTTTTT.

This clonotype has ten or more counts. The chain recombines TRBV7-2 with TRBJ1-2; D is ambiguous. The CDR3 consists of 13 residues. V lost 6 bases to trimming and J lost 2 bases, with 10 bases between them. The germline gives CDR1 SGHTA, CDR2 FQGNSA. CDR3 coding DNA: TGTGCCAGCAGACAAGGGCGGAACTATGGCTACACCTTC. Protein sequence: CASRQGRNYGYTF.

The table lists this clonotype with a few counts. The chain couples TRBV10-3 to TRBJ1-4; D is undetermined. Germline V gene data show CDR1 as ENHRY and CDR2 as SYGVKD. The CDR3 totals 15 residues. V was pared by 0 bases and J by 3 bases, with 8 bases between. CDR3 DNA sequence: TGTGCCATCAGTGAGTCATTAGCGCCTAATGAAAAACTGTTTTTT. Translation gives CAISESLAPNEKLFF.

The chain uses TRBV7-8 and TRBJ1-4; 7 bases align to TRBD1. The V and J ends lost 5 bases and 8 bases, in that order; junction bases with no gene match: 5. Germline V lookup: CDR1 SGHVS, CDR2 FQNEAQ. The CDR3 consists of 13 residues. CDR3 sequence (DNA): TGTGCCAGCAGCCTCAGGACAGGAGAAAAACTGTTTTTT. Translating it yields CASSLRTGEKLFF.

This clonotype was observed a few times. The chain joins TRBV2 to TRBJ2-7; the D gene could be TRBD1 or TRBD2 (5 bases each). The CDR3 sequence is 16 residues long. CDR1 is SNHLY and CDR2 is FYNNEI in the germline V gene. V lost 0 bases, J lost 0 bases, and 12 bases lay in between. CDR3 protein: CASSEAGRLTSYEQYF. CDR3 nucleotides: TGTGCCAGCAGTGAAGCGGGACGGCTGACCTCCTACGAGCAGTACTTC.

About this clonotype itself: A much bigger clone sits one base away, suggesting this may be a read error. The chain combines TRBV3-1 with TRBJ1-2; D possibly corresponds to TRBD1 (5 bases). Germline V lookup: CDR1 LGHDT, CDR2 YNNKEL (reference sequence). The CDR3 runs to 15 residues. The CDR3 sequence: CAGSQVGTGEEGYTF. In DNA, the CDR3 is TGTGCCGGCAGCCAAGTAGGGACCGGGGAGGAAGGCTACACCTTC.

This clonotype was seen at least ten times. The chain's CDR3 is CAISEFPGPNYGYTF. The CDR3 nucleotides are TGTGCCATCAGTGAGTTTCCAGGCCCGAACTATGGCTACACCTTC. The V call is TRBV10-3, the J call TRBJ1-2; no definite D call. V gave up 1 base and J gave up 2 bases, with 11 bases separating them. Germline V gene data show CDR1 as ENHRY and CDR2 as SYGVKD. This CDR3 has 15 amino acids.

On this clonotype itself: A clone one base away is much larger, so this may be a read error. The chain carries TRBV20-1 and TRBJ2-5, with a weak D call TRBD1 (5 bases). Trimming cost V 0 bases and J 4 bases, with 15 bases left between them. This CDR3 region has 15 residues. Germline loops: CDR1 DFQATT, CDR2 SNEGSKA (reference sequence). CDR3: CSARDLDKGPETQYF. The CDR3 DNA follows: TGCAGTGCTAGAGATCTTGACAAGGGGCCAGAGACCCAGTACTTC.

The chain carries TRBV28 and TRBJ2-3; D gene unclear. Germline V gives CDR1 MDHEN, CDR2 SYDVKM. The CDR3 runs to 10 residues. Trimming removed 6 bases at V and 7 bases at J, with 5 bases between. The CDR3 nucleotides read TGTGCCAGCAGCACCAATACGCAGTATTTT. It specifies CASSTNTQYF. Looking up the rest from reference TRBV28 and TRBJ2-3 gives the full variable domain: DVKVTQSSRYLVKRTGEKVFLECVQDMDHENMFWYRQDPGLGLRLIYFSYDVKMKEKGDIPEGYSVSREKKERFSLILESASTNQTSMYLCASSTNTQYFGPGTRLTVL.

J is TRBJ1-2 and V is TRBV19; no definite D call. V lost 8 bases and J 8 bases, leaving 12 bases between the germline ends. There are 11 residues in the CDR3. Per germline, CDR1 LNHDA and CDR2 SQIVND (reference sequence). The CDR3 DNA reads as TGTGCCAGTGGCCCGGTTGGCGGCTACACCTTC. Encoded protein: CASGPVGGYTF. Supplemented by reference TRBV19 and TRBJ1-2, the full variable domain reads DGGITQSPKYLFRKEGQNVTLSCEQNLNHDAMYWYRQDPGQGLRLIYYSQIVNDFQKGDIAEGYSVSREKKESFPLTVTSAQKNPTAFYLCASGPVGGYTFGSGTRLTVV.

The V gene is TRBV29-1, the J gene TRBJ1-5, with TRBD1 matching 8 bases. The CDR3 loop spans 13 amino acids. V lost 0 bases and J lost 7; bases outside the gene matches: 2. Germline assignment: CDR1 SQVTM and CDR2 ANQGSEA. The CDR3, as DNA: TGCAGCGTTGAAGAGCAGGGGGCCCAGCCCCAGCATTTT. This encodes CSVEEQGAQPQHF.

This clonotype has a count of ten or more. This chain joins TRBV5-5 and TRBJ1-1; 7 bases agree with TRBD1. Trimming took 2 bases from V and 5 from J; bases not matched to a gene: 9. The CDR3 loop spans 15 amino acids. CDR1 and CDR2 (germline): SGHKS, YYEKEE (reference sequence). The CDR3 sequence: CASSLSGVRGTEAFF. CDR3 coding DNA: TGTGCCAGCAGCTTATCTGGAGTCAGGGGGACTGAAGCTTTCTTT.

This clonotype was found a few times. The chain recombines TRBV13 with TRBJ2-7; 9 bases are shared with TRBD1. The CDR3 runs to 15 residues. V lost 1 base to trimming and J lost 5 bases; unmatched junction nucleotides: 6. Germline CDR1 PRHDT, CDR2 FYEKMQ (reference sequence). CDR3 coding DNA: TGTGCCAGCAGCTTAGACAGGGGGCTCTTGGACGAGCAGTACTTC. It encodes CASSLDRGLLDEQYF.

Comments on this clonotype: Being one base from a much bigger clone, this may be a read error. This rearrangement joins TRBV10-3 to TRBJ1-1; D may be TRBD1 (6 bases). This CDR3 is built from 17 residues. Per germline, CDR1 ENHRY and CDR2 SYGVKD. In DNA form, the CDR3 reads TGTGTCATCAGTGACCCCACCCGACAGGTGCCGAACACTGAAGCTTTCTTT. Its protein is CVISDPTRQVPNTEAFF.

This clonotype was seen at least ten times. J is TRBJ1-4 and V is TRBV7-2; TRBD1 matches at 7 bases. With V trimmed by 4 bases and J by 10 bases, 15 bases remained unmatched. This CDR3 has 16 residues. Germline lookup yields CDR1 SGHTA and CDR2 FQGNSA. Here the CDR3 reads CASSSRGEGARGKLFF. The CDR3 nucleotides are TGTGCCAGCAGCTCTAGGGGGGAGGGGGCCAGGGGAAAACTGTTTTTT.

Here the CDR3 reads CAWTGDRGHGYTF. In DNA form, the CDR3 reads TGTGCCTGGACGGGGGACAGGGGGCATGGCTACACCTTC. This chain links TRBV30 with TRBJ1-2; 12 nucleotides align to TRBD1. J lost 6 bases, V lost 4 bases, and 3 bases had no gene match. Looked up from germline, CDR1 is GTSNPN and CDR2 is SVGIG (reference sequence). The CDR3 spans 13 residues.

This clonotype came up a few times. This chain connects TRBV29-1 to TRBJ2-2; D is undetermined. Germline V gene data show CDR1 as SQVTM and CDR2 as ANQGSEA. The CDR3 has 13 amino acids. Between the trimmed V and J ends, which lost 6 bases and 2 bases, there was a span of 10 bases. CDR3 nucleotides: TGCAGCGTGCGGCCCATTAACACCGGGGAGCTGTTTTTT. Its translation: CSVRPINTGELFF.

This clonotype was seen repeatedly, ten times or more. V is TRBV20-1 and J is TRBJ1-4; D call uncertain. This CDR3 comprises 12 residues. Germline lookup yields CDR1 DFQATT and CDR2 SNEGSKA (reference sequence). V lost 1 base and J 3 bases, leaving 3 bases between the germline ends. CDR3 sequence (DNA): TGCAGTGCTAGAGGATCTAATGAAAAACTGTTTTTT. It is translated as CSARGSNEKLFF.

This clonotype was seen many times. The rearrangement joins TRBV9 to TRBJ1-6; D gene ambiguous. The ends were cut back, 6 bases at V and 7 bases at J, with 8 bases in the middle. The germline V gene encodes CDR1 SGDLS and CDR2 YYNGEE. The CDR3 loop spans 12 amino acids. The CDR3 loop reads CASTTGNSPLHF. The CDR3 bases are TGTGCCAGCACTACCGGGAATTCACCCCTCCACTTT.

The CDR3 DNA sequence: TGTGCCACCAGCAGAGATCAGAGATACGAGCAGTACTTC. Translation: CATSRDQRYEQYF. The chain links TRBV15 to TRBJ2-7, with D uncertain. This CDR3 has 13 amino acids. V gave up 0 bases and J gave up 4 bases, with 7 bases separating them. From germline, CDR1 is LNHNV and CDR2 YYDKDF (reference sequence).

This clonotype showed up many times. CDR3 in amino acids: CASRGAGRTGELFF. The CDR3 nucleotides read TGTGCCAGTAGAGGGGCAGGGAGGACCGGGGAGCTGTTTTTT. This sequence joins TRBV19 and TRBJ2-2; D might be TRBD2 (6 bases). Germline CDR1 reads LNHDA; CDR2 reads SQIVND (reference sequence). V was trimmed by 6 bases and J by 5 bases, leaving 13 bases between them. The CDR3 runs to 14 residues.

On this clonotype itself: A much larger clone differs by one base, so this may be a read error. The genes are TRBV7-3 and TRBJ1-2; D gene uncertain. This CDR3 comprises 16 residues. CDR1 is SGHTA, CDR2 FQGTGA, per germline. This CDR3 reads CASSLLDPQYGYDYTF. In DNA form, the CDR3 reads TGTGCCAGCAGCTTATTAGACCCGCAATACGGCTATGACTACACCTTC.